The clone carrying this TCR beta chain was seen once. Its cognate antigen is unknown. This CDR3 comprises 11 residues. With 5 bases removed from V and 5 bases from J, the gap between germline ends came to 6 bases. Germline values: CDR1 MNHEY, CDR2 SVGAGI. This specimen comes from a study of T cell responses to AZD1222 COVID-19 vaccine. Data came from immunoSEQ multiplex PCR; TCRdb stores just in-frame clones and leaves some out. The sample contains over 45,000 clones, more than 70% of which appear only once. The study, taken as a whole, reports: With dominance at 160-218 and 743-854, vaccine-associated CD4 TCRs spanned spike. The sample set comprised mostly white British donors with more females, and clonal diversity was possibly underestimated. The peak T cell response came first, and repertoires were sampled only after it. Nearly half of spike-specific TCRs reportedly target unmutated variant regions.

The sequencing used peripheral blood, collected 28 days after the second AZD1222 dose. This TCR was sampled from an adult who received the AZD1222 COVID-19 vaccine. The V gene is TRBV6-5, the J gene TRBJ1-2, with unresolved D. Here the CDR3 reads CASSTWYGYTF. Here the CDR3 DNA reads TGTGCCAGCAGTACTTGGTATGGCTACACCTTC.